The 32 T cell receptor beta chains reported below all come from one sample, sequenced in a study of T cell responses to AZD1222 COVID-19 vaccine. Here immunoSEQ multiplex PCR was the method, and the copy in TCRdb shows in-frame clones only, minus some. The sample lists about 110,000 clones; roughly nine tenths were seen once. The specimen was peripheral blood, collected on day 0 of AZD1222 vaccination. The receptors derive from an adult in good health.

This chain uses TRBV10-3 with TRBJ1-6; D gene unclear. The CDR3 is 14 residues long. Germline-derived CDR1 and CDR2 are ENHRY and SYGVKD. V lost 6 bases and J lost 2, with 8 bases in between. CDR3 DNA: TGTGCCATCAGGGAGGGCCCCTATAATTCACCCCTCCACTTT. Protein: CAIREGPYNSPLHF.

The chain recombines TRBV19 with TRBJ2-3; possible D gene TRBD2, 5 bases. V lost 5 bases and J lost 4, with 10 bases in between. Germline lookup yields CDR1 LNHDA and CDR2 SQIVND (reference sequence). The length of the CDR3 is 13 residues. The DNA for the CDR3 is TGTGCCAGTAGTCTGGGAGAGCCAGATACGCAGTATTTT. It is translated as CASSLGEPDTQYF. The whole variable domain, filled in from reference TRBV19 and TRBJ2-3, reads DGGITQSPKYLFRKEGQNVTLSCEQNLNHDAMYWYRQDPGQGLRLIYYSQIVNDFQKGDIAEGYSVSREKKESFPLTVTSAQKNPTAFYLCASSLGEPDTQYFGPGTRLTVL.

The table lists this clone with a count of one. The CDR3 nucleotides are TGTGCCAGCAGCCCCTTGGGGCCGTTCGGGGAGCTGTTTTTT. It translates to CASSPLGPFGELFF. V gene TRBV7-2 combines with J gene TRBJ2-2; possibly TRBD1 for D (5 bases). Germline-derived CDR1 and CDR2 are SGHTA and FQGNSA. This CDR3 contains 14 residues. V lost 5 bases, J lost 7 bases, and 14 bases lay in between.

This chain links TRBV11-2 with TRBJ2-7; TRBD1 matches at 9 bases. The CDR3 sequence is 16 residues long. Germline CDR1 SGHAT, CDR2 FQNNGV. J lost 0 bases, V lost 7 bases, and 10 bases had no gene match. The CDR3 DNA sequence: TGTGCCAGCAACGACCCCGGGGACAGGGTCTCCTACGAGCAGTACTTC. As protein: CASNDPGDRVSYEQYF.

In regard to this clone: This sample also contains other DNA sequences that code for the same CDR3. DNA for the CDR3: TGTGCCAGCAGCTTGGGTCTCAATTCACCCCTCCACTTT. This gives the protein CASSLGLNSPLHF. This rearrangement joins TRBV7-2 to TRBJ1-6; unclear D gene. CDR1 SGHTA and CDR2 FQGNSA come from the germline V gene. The CDR3 has 13 residues. Trimming took 3 bases from V and 7 from J, leaving 7 bases between them.

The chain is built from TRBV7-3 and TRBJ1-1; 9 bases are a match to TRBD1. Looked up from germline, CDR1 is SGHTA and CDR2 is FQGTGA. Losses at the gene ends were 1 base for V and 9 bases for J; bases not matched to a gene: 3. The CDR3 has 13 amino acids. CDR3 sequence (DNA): TGTGCCAGCAGCTTAATGACAGGGGGTAAAGCTTTCTTT. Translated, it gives CASSLMTGGKAFF.

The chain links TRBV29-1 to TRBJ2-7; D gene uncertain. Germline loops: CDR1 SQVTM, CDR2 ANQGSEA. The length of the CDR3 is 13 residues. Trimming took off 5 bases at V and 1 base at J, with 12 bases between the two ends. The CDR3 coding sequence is TGCAGCGTTACCCGGGCCTCATCCTACGAGCAGTACTTC. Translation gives CSVTRASSYEQYF.

CDR3 region: CASSFIGQGADEQYF. The CDR3 region has the DNA TGTGCCAGCAGCTTTATAGGACAGGGAGCGGACGAGCAGTACTTC. This chain joins TRBV5-5 and TRBJ2-7, with 8 bases that match TRBD1. V was pared by 2 bases and J by 5 bases, with 9 bases of the junction left unmatched. This CDR3 has 15 amino acids. The germline gives CDR1 SGHKS, CDR2 YYEKEE (reference sequence).

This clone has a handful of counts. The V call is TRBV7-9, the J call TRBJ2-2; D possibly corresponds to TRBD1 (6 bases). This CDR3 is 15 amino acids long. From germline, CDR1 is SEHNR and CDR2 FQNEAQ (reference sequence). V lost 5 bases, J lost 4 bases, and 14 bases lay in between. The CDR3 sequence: CASSRVTGGTGELFF. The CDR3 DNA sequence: TGTGCCAGCAGCCGGGTGACAGGAGGCACCGGGGAGCTGTTTTTT.

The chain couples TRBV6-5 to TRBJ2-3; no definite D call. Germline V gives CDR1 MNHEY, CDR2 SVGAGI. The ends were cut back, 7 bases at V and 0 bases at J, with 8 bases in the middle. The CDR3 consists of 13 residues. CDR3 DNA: TGTGCCAGCATGCGCCAGAGCACAGATACGCAGTATTTT. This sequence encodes CASMRQSTDTQYF.

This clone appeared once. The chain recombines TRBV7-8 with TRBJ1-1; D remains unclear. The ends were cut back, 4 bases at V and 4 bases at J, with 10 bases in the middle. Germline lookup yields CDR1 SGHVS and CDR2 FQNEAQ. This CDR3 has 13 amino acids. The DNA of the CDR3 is TGTGCCAGCAGCTCGCCCAAGGGCACTGAAGCTTTCTTT. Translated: CASSSPKGTEAFF.

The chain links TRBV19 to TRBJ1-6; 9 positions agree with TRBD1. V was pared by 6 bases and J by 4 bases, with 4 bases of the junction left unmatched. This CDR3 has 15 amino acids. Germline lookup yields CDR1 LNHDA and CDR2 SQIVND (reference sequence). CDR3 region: CASRKTGGYNSPLHF. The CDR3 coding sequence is TGTGCCAGTAGGAAGACAGGGGGTTATAATTCACCCCTCCACTTT.

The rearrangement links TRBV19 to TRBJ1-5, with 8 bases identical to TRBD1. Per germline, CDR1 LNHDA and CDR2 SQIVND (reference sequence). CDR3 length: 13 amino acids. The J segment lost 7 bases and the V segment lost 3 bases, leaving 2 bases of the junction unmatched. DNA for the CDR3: TGTGCCAGTAGTATTGCAGGGGGCCAGCCCCAGCATTTT. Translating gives CASSIAGGQPQHF.

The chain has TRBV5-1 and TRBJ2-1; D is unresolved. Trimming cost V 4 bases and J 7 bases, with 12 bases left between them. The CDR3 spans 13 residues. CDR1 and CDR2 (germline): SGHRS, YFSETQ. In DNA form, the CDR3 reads TGCGCCAGCAGCCCGGAGCCCTGGAATGAGCAGTTCTTC. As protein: CASSPEPWNEQFF.

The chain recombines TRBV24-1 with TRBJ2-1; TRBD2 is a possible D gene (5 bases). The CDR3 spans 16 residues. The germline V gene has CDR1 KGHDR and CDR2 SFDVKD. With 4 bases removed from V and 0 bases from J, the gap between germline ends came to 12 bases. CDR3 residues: CATSEGGSSSYNEQFF. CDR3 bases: TGTGCCACCAGTGAGGGCGGGTCGAGCTCCTACAATGAGCAGTTCTTC.

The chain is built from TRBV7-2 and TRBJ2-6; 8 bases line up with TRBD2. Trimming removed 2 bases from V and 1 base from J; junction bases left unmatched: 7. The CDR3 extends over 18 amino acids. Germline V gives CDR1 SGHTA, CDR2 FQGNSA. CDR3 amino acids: CASSLLPGLGSGANVLTF. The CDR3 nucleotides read TGTGCCAGCAGCTTACTACCGGGACTAGGGTCTGGGGCCAACGTCCTGACTTTC.

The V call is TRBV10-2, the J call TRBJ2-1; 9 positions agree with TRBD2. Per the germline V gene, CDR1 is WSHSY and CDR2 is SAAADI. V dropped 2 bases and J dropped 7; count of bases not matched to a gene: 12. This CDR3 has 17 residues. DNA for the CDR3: TGCGCCAGCAGTGAGGCGGTAGCGGGAGTGCGAGGGAATGAGCAGTTCTTC. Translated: CASSEAVAGVRGNEQFF.

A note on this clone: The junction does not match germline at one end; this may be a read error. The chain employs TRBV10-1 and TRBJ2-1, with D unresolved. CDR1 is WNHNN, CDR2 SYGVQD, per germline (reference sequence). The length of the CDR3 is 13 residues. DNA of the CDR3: TGCGCCACCAGTCTTTTTGGGCGGAATGAGCAGTTCTTC. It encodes CATSLFGRNEQFF.

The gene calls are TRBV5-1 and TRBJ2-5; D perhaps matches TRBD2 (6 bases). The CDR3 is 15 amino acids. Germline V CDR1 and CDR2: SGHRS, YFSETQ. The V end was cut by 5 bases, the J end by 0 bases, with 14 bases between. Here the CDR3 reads CASSRASAYQETQYF. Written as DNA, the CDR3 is TGCGCCAGCAGTCGGGCTAGCGCGTACCAAGAGACCCAGTACTTC.

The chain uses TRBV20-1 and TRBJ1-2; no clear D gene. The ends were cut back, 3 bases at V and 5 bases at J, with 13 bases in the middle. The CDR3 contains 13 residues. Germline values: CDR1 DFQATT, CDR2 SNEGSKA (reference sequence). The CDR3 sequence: CSASIGQNYGYTF. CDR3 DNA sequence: TGCAGTGCTAGTATTGGGCAGAATTATGGCTACACCTTC.

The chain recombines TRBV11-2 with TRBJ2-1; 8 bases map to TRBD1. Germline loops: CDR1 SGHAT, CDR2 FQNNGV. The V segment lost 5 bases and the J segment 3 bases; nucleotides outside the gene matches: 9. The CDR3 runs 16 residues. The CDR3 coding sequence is TGTGCCAGCAGCATCCTGACAGGGGAACTCTACAATGAGCAGTTCTTC. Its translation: CASSILTGELYNEQFF.

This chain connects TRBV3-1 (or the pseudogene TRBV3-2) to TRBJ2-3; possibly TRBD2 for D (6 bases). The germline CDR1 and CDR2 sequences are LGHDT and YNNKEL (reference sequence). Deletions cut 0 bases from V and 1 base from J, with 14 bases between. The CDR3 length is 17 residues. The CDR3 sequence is CASSQELTGVGTDTQYF. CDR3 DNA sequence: TGTGCCAGCAGCCAAGAGTTGACGGGGGTGGGCACAGATACGCAGTATTTT.

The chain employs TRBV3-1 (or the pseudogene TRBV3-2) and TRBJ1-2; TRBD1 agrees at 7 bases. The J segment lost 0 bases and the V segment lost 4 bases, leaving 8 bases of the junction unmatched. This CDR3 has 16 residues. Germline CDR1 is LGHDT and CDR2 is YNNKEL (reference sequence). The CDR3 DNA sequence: TGTGCCAGCAGCCCTACCTGGGACAGAGCTAACTATGGCTACACCTTC. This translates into CASSPTWDRANYGYTF.

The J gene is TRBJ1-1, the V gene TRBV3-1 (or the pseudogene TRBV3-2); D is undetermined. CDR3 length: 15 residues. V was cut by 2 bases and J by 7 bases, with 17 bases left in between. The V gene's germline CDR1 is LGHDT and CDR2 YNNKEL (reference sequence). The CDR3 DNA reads TGTGCCAGCAGCCAAAACCCTATCACAAGAGATGAAGCTTTCTTT. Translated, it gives CASSQNPITRDEAFF.

CDR3 in DNA: TGTGCCAGCAGTTTAAGACACACTGAAGCTTTCTTT. The encoded protein is CASSLRHTEAFF. This sequence joins TRBV12-3 or TRBV12-4 and TRBJ1-1; no clear D. V dropped 2 bases and J dropped 3 bases, with 4 bases sitting between them. CDR3 length: 12 residues.

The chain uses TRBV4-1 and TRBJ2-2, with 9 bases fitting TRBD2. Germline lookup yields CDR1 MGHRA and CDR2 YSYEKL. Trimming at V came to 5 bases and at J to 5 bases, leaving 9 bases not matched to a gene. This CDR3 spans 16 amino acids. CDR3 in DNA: TGCGCCAGCAGCTCCCGGGTAGCGGGGGTAACCGGGGAGCTGTTTTTT. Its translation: CASSSRVAGVTGELFF.

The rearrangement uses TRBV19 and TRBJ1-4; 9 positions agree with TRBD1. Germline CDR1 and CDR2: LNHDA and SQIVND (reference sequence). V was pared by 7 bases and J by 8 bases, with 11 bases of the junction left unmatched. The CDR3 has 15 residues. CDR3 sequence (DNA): TGTGCCAGTAACGCTCGACAGGGGGTTGGGGAAAAACTGTTTTTT. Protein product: CASNARQGVGEKLFF.

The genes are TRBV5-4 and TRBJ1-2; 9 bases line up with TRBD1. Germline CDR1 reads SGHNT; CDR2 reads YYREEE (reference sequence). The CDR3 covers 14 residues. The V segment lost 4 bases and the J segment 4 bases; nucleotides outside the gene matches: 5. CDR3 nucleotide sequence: TGTGCCAGCAGCCAGGACAGGGGCCTCTATGGCTACACCTTC. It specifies CASSQDRGLYGYTF.

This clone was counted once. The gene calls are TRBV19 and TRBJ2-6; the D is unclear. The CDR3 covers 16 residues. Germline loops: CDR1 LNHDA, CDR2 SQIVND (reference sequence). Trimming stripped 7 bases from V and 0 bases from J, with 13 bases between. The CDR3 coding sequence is TGTGCCAGTACCTATCGACACAACTCTGGGGCCAACGTCCTGACTTTC. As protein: CASTYRHNSGANVLTF.

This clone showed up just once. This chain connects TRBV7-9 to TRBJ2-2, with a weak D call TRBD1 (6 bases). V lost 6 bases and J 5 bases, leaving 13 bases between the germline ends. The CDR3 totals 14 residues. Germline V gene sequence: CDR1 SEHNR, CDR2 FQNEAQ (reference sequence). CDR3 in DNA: TGTGCCAGCAGTGGCCAAACAGGGACCGGGGAGCTGTTTTTT. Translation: CASSGQTGTGELFF.

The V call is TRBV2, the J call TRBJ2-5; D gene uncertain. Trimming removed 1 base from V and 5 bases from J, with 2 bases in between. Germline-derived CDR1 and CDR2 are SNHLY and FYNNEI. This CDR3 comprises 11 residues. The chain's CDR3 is CASSEGETQYF. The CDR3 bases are TGTGCCAGCAGTGAAGGGGAGACCCAGTACTTC.

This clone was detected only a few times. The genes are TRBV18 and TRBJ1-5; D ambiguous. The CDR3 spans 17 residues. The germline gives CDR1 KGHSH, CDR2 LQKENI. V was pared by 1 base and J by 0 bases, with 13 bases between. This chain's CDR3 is CASSPQASQISNQPQHF. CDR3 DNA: TGTGCCAGCTCACCACAAGCCAGCCAAATTAGCAATCAGCCCCAGCATTTT.